This T cell receptor beta chain was retrieved from a study of PD-L1 blockade in urothelial cancer. Turning to the study itself: Male sex and bladder-origin urothelial cancer characterized about 85% of the roughly 30 patients. T cells were recovered from blood samples at a median of roughly 150,000.

General study results and limits: Pretreatment blood TCR clonality under the median forecast improved survival. Patients with durable benefit had greater blood expansion of tumor-associated TCR clones 3 weeks into treatment.

With respect to this clone: What it binds is not known.

Profiling relied on immunoSEQ multiplex PCR, and the TCRdb table lists in-frame clones only, not all of them. The table lists around 100,000 clones, roughly 84% of them singletons. Time point indicated: pretreatment peripheral blood. The junction had 2 bases not matched to a gene; V was cut back by 3 bases and J by 5 bases. Germline loops: CDR1 SGHTA, CDR2 FQGNSA. The CDR3 spans 14 residues. The sequencing here drew on PBMCs, taken around atezolizumab (anti-PD-L1) treatment. The gene calls are TRBV7-2 and TRBJ1-5, with 9 bases matching TRBD1. The sequence was collected from a man aged 60-69 years with urothelial cancer. CDR3 region: CASSFRQGDQPQHF. The CDR3 nucleotides read TGTGCCAGCAGCTTCCGACAGGGGGATCAGCCCCAGCATTTT.